This TCR beta chain was captured by sequencing in a study of response to subunit inactivated influenza vaccine. MiXCR, run by TCRdb on the RT-PCR reads, gives a single entry per CDR3 protein. The sample has around 500,000 distinct CDR3 sequences, 10% to 11% seen once. As regards this clonotype: Its antigen is not known.

J was trimmed by 6 bases and V by 6 bases; bases with no gene match: 9. CDR1 is KGHSH, CDR2 LQKENI, per germline. The CDR3 length is 16 residues. Study-wide findings and caveats: That few new T cells are recruited by each seasonal influenza vaccination was the authors' suggestion.

The gene calls are TRBV18 and TRBJ2-1, with 12 bases that match TRBD2. The sample in question was PBMCs from blood, obtained about 40 days after vaccination. This clonotype originated in a man aged 45 to 65 who received an inactivated influenza vaccine. The chain's CDR3 is CASSPRTSGTSNEQFF. The DNA of the CDR3 is TGTGCCAGCTCCCCAAGGACTAGCGGGACCTCCAATGAGCAGTTCTTC.